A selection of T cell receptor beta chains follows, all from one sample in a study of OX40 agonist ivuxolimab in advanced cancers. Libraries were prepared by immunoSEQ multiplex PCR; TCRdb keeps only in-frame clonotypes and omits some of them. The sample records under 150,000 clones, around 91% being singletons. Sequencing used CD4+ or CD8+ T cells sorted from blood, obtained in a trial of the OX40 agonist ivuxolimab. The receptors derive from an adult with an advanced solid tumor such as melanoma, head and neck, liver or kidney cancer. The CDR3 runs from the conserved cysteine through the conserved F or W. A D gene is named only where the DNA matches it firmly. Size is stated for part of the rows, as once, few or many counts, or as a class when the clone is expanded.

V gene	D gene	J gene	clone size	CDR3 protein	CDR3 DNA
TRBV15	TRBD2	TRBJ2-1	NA	CATSRVPAGGLQYNEQFF	TGTGCCACCAGCAGAGTGCCGGCGGGGGGGCTTCAGTACAATGAGCAGTTCTTC
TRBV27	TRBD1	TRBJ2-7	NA	CASSFSGTGVSYEQYF	TGTGCCAGCAGTTTTTCCGGGACAGGGGTTAGTTACGAGCAGTACTTC
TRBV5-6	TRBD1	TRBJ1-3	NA	CASSFPQGAGNTIYF	TGTGCCAGCAGCTTTCCACAGGGGGCTGGAAACACCATATATTTT
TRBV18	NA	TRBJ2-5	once	CASSLSGAQETQYF	TGTGCCAGCTCCCTATCAGGGGCTCAAGAGACCCAGTACTTC
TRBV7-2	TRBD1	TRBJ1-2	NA	CASSSTGAGYTF	TGTGCCAGCAGCTCCACAGGGGCTGGCTACACCTTC
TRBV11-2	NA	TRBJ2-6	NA	CASGAGANVLTF	TGTGCCAGCGGGGCTGGGGCCAACGTCCTGACTTTC
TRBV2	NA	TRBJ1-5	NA	CASSEALGPNINQPQHF	TGTGCCAGCAGTGAAGCGCTGGGGCCTAATATTAATCAGCCCCAGCATTTT
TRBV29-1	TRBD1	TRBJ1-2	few	CSGGQGGGYTF	TGCAGCGGAGGACAGGGGGGCGGCTACACCTTC
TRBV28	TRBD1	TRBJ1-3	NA	CASSPPAGGLSSGNTIYF	TGTGCCAGCAGTCCCCCGGCAGGGGGGCTTAGCTCTGGAAACACCATATATTTT
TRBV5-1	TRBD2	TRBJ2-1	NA	CASSSPGGTYNEQFF	TGCGCCAGCAGCTCCCCGGGGGGAACCTACAATGAGCAGTTCTTC
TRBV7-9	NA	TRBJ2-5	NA	CASSLARTQIKGQETQYF	TGTGCCAGCAGCTTAGCCCGAACGCAGATTAAGGGGCAAGAGACCCAGTACTTC
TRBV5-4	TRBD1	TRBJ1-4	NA	CASSYATGGKGEKLFF	TGTGCCAGCAGCTATGCGACAGGGGGTAAGGGTGAAAAACTGTTTTTT
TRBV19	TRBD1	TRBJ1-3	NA	CASSMRGPSSGNTIYF	TGTGCCAGTAGTATGAGGGGGCCAAGCTCTGGAAACACCATATATTTT
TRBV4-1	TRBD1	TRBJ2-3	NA	CASSQSRQGSTDTQYF	TGCGCCAGCAGCCAATCCCGACAGGGTAGCACAGATACGCAGTATTTT
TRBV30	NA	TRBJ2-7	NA	CAWRSPFRDKDYEQYF	TGTGCCTGGAGGTCACCCTTCCGGGACAAAGACTACGAGCAGTACTTC
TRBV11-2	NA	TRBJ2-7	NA	CASSFLNDWTTYEQYF	TGTGCCAGCAGCTTCTTGAACGACTGGACCACCTACGAGCAGTACTTC
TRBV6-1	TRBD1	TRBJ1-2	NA	CAIPGQYYGYTF	TGTGCCATACCGGGACAGTACTATGGCTACACCTTC
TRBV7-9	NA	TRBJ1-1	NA	CASSLMGLNTEAFF	TGTGCCAGCAGCTTAATGGGCCTGAACACTGAAGCTTTCTTT
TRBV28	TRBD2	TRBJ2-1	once	CASSLAAGGANEQFF	TGTGCCAGCAGTTTAGCGGCGGGGGGCGCGAATGAGCAGTTCTTC
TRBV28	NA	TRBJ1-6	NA	CASEGGDRPLHF	TGTGCCAGCGAGGGGGGAGATCGGCCCCTCCACTTT
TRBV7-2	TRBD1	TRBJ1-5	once	CASSSDRDQPQHF	TGTGCCAGTAGCTCCGACAGGGATCAGCCCCAGCATTTT
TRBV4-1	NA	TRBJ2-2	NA	CASSTYLVAGELFF	TGCGCCAGCAGCACGTATCTGGTCGCCGGGGAGCTGTTTTTT
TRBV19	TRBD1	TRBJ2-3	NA	CASSIGQGTDTQYF	TGTGCCAGTAGTATTGGACAGGGCACAGATACGCAGTATTTT
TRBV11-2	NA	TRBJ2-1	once	CASSSPGHGNNEQFF	TGTGCCAGCAGTTCTCCGGGACACGGGAACAATGAGCAGTTCTTC
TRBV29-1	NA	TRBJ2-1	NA	CSVAPPGSEQFF	TGCAGCGTTGCCCCTCCGGGGAGTGAGCAGTTCTTC
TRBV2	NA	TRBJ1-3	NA	CASRYRAVGSGNTIYF	TGTGCCAGCAGATACAGGGCGGTGGGCTCTGGAAACACCATATATTTT
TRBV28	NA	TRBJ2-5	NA	CASRGTSWETQYF	TGTGCCAGCCGAGGGACCAGCTGGGAGACCCAGTACTTC
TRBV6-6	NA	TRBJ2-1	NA	CASRDRGGEQFF	TGTGCCAGCAGGGACCGGGGCGGGGAGCAGTTCTTC
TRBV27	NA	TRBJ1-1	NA	CASRGLEGNTEAFF	TGTGCCAGCAGAGGGTTAGAGGGGAACACTGAAGCTTTCTTT
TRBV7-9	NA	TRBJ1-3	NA	CASSAGGGNTIYF	TGTGCCAGCAGCGCCGGGGGAGGAAACACCATATATTTT
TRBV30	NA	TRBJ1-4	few	CAWSATDKLEKLFF	TGTGCCTGGAGTGCGACTGATAAGCTTGAAAAACTGTTTTTT
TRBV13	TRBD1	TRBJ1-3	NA	CASSLGDRAGNTIYF	TGTGCCAGCAGCTTAGGTGACAGGGCTGGAAACACCATATATTTT
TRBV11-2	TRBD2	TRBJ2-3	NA	CASRASGLAGTQYF	TGTGCCAGCAGGGCTAGCGGGCTTGCGGGTACGCAGTATTTT
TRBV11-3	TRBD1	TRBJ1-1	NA	CASSPRQGTEAFF	TGTGCCAGCAGCCCGAGACAGGGGACTGAAGCTTTCTTT
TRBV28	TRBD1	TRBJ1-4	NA	CASSITGGAGEKLFF	TGTGCCAGCAGCATAACAGGGGGCGCTGGTGAAAAACTGTTTTTT
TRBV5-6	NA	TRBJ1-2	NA	CASSLSAYGYTF	TGTGCCAGCAGCTTATCCGCCTATGGCTACACCTTC
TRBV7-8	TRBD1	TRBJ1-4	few	CASSSDRGLGINEKLFF	TGTGCCAGCAGCTCGGACAGGGGGTTGGGGATTAATGAAAAACTGTTTTTT
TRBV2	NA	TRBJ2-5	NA	CASSEQGGGQETQYF	TGTGCCAGCAGTGAACAAGGGGGAGGCCAAGAGACCCAGTACTTC
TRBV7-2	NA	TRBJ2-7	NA	CASSLAPGGHEQYF	TGTGCCAGCAGCTTAGCTCCGGGGGGCCACGAGCAGTACTTC
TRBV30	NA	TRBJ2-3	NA	CAWSVGSGFTQYF	TGTGCCTGGAGTGTAGGTTCTGGTTTTACGCAGTATTTT
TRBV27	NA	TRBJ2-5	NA	CASSPRGGTETQYF	TGTGCCAGCAGCCCGAGAGGGGGGACAGAGACCCAGTACTTC
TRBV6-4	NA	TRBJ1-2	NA	CASSYLEGSGYTF	TGTGCCAGCAGTTACTTAGAGGGGTCGGGCTACACCTTC
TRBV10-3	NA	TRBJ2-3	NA	CAISEPGSSDTQYF	TGTGCCATCAGTGAGCCTGGTAGTAGCGATACGCAGTATTTT
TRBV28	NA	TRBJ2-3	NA	CASTLLTAPTDTQYF	TGTGCCAGCACCCTTCTGACAGCCCCCACAGATACGCAGTATTTT
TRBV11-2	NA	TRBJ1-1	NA	CASSTDLNTEAFF	TGTGCCAGCAGCACGGACCTGAACACTGAAGCTTTCTTT
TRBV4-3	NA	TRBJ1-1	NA	CASSQELPGVNTEAFF	TGCGCCAGCAGCCAAGAACTTCCAGGCGTGAACACTGAAGCTTTCTTT
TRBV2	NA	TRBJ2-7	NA	CASSRGRTGGVEQYF	TGTGCCAGCAGCCGCGGCAGGACCGGGGGTGTCGAGCAGTACTTC